This paragraph covers one T cell receptor (beta chain) sequence. The data were produced by immunoSEQ multiplex PCR, yet TCRdb's version contains in-frame clones alone and is incomplete. The sample includes tens of thousands of clones, around 84% of them seen just once. Trimming left V 7 bases short and J 0 bases short, with 13 bases between. CDR3 length equals 14 residues. Germline V gene lookup returns CDR1 SGHDT and CDR2 YYEEEE. This specimen belongs to a study of T cell responses to AZD1222 COVID-19 vaccine. V usage is TRBV5-6 and J usage is TRBJ1-1; the D gene is possibly TRBD1 (6 bases). This TCR came from an adult in good health. This sample comprised peripheral blood, obtained on day 0 of AZD1222 vaccination. CDR3 coding DNA: TGTGCCAGCTGCACAGGGTTAATGAACACTGAAGCTTTCTTT. Its protein product is CASCTGLMNTEAFF.